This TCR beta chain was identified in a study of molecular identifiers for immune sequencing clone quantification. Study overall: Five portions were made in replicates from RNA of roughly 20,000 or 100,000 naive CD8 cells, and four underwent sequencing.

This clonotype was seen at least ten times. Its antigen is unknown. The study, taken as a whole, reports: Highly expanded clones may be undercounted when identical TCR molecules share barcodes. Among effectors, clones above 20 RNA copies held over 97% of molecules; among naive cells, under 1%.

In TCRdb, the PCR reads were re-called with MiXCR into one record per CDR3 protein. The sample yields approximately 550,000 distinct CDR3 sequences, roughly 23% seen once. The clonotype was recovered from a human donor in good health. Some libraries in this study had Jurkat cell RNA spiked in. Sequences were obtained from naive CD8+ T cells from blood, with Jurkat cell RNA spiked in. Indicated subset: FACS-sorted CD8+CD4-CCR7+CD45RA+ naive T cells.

In DNA, the CDR3 is TGTGCCAGCAGTGAACGCCAGGACTACAATGAGCAGTTCTTC. It codes for CASSERQDYNEQFF. The V call is TRBV2, the J call TRBJ2-1; D unclear. Germline V gene sequence: CDR1 SNHLY, CDR2 FYNNEI. The CDR3 has 14 amino acids. Between the trimmed V and J ends, which lost 2 bases and 3 bases, there was a span of 8 bases.